This T cell receptor beta chain derives from a study of blood T cells in healthy people across ages (dated by TCRdb to 2015 to 2017). The study in broad terms: Template switching captured roughly one uniquely barcoded TCR beta cDNA molecule per two T cells in model experiments. Age-related changes in TCR beta repertoire diversity were measured in the study by deep sequencing normalized with unique cDNA molecular identifiers. Donors were grouped into four age groups: young (average 16 years), middle-aged (approximately 41), aged (around 66) and long-lived (about 82). To avoid experimental bias, donors of different ages were spread randomly across the sequencing lanes. Using the same blood draw, the study looked at two additional independent replicas of 1 million unique cDNA reads for two donors, one aged 18 to 30 and the other aged 80 or older.

Inclusive of the bounding cysteine and phenylalanine, the CDR3 is 13 residues long. Only the CDR3 portion is preserved as DNA: 39 bases, with reading frame beginning at the first base. Between the V and J ends, shortened by 7 bases and 9 bases respectively, the junction contains 16 bases. CDR1 and CDR2 are read off the germline V gene as MNHNS and SASEGT. Overall results and qualifications from the work: There was a strong correlation between observed TCR beta diversity and the percentage of naive T cells measured by flow cytometry. Bulk unsorted PBMC profiling prevented conclusive comparison of naive and antigen-experienced compartments. As age increased, observed TCR beta diversity per million T cells dropped in a roughly linear way, and a significant reduction was already evident by age approximately 40. The CMV infection status of donors was not known, potentially confounding age-related changes in expanded clonotypes. Estimates of total diversity based on one million sequenced T cells were regarded as lower bounds and as underestimates. Compared with the aged group, more naive CD4+ T cells, fewer expanded clones and increased TCR diversity were shown by the long-lived group, suggesting age selection.

Note on this clonotype: This clone's antigen is unknown. No base quality information exists; no much larger clone differs at one position.

The library came from 5' RACE. Instrument used: Illumina HiSeq 2500. The second PCR ran for about 6 to 11 cycles and used a J-beta primer mix along with a sample-barcoded 5' primer. A unique molecular identifier was introduced onto each TCR beta cDNA molecule by a template-switch 5' adaptor carrying 12 random nucleotides. Each sample yielded at least 2.5 million CDR3-containing paired-end reads. All of the RNA was converted into first-strand cDNA using the Mint cDNA synthesis kit, with a TRBC-specific oligonucleotide serving as the primer. All cDNA was treated with uracil-DNA glycosylase and then went through a first 18-cycle PCR with the universal primers M1SS and BC2_uni_R. Under the source paper's analysis protocol: Normalization of each sample was performed by random selection of 1 million high-quality reads, each carrying a distinct molecular identifier. Instead of being binned into consensus sequences, reads with shared molecular identifiers were discarded. MiTCR, run with a Q25 quality threshold and the strictest error-elimination algorithm, handled CDR3 identification, clonotype clustering and error correction. A nonparametric unseen species model with Euler transformation was used to estimate lower-bound total TCR beta diversity. TCRdb reanalyzed the raw reads on its own, using fastp at Q25 for trimming and MiXCR for clone calling, and kept in-frame beta chains. Every entry covers one CDR3 protein and lists the most common genes and DNA from its rows. The authors' filters were not applied to this entry. The sample data list approximately 820,000 distinct CDR3 sequences, and roughly 44% of these were observed just once. Approximately 19% of the sample comes from the top ten.

Donors were around 37 systemically healthy Caucasian individuals from Russia aged roughly 6 to 95 years. Each donor gave 8 to 10 milliliters of peripheral blood, drawn into EDTA-treated Vacutainer tubes. Ficoll-Paque density-gradient centrifugation was used to isolate PBMCs, with at least 6.5 million obtained per sample. Trizol reagent was used to extract total RNA from PBMCs, with at least 5 micrograms per sample. Naive CD45RAhigh/CD27high T cell percentages were measured by flow cytometry on a PBMC aliquot from every donor. The V gene is TRBV6-1 and the J gene is TRBJ2-4; the D call is possibly TRBD1 or TRBD2, each sharing 5 bases. Source material: blood. The TCR originated in a man aged 60 to 69 in good health. The CDR3 region has the sequence CASTTGTQPIQYF. The DNA reads TGTGCCAGCACCACGGGGACCCAACCCATTCAGTACTTC.